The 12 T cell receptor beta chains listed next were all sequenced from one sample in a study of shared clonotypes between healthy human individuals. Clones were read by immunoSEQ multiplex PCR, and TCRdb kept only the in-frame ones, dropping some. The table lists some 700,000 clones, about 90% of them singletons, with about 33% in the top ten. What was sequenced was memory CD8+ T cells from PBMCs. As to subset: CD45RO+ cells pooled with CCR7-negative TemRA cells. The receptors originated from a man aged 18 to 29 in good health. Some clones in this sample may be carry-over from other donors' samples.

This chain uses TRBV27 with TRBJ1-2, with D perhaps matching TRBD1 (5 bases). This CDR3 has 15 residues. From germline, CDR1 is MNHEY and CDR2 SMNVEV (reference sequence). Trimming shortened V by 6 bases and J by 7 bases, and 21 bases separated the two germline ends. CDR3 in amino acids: CASSLTRGGSAGYTF. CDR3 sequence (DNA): TGTGCCAGCAGCCTTACAAGGGGCGGTTCTGCTGGCTACACCTTC.

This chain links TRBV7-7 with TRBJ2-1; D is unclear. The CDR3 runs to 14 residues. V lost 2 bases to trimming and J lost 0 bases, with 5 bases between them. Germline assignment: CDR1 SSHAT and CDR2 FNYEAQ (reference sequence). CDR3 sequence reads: CASSLLSSYNEQFF. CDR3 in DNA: TGTGCCAGCAGCTTACTTAGCTCCTACAATGAGCAGTTCTTC.

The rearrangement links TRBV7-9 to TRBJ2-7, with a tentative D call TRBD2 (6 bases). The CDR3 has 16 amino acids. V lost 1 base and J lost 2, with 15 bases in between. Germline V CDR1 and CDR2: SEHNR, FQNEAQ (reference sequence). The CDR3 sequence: CASSLVSVRGAYEQYF. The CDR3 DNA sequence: TGTGCCAGCAGCTTAGTCTCAGTGCGGGGAGCCTACGAGCAGTACTTC.

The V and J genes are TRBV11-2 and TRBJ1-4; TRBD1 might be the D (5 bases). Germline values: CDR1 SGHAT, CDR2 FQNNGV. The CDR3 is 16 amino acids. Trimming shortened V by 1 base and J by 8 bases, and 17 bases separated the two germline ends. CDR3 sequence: CASSLGGAGVDEKLFF. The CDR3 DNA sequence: TGTGCCAGCAGCTTAGGAGGGGCCGGGGTGGACGAAAAACTGTTTTTT.

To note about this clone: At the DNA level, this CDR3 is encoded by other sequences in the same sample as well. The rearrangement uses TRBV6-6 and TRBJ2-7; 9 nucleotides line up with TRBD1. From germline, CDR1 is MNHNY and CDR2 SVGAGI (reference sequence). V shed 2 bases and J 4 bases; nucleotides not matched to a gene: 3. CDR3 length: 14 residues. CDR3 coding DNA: TGTGCCAGCAGTTACGCCGGACAGGGGTACGAGCAGTACTTC. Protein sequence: CASSYAGQGYEQYF.

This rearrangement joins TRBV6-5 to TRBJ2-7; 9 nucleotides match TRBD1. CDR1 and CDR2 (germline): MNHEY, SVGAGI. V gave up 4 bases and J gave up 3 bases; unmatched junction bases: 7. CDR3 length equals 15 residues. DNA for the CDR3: TGTGCCAGCAGTTTACGGACAGGGGTGCTCTACGAGCAGTACTTC. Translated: CASSLRTGVLYEQYF.

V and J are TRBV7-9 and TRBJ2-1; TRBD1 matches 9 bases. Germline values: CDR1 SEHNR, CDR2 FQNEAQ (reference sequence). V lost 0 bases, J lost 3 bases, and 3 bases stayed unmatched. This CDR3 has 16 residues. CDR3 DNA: TGTGCCAGCAGCTTAGCAACAGGGGGCTTCTACAATGAGCAGTTCTTC. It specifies CASSLATGGFYNEQFF.

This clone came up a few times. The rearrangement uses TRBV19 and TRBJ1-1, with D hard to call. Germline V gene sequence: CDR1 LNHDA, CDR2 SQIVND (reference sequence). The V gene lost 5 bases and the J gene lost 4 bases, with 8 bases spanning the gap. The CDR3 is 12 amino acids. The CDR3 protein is CASSWVGTEAFF. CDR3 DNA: TGTGCCAGTAGTTGGGTGGGCACTGAAGCTTTCTTT.

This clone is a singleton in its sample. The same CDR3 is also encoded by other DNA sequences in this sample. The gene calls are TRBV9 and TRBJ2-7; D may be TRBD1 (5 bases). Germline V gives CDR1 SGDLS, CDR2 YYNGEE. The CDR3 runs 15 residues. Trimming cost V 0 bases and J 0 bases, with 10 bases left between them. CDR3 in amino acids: CASSVGGTGSYEQYF. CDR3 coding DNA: TGTGCCAGCAGCGTAGGGGGAACAGGCTCCTACGAGCAGTACTTC.

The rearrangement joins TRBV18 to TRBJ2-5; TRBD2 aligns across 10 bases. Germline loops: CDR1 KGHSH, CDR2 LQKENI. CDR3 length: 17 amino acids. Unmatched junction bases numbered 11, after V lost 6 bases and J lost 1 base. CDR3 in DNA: TGTGCCAGCTCCCGTTCTACTCGACTAGCGGGCCAAGAGACCCAGTACTTC. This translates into CASSRSTRLAGQETQYF.

In DNA, the CDR3 is TGTGCCAGCAGCACAACAGGGGGCTTCCTTTACAATGAGCAGTTCTTC. Residues: CASSTTGGFLYNEQFF. The chain has TRBV7-3 and TRBJ2-1; TRBD1 matches at 9 bases. CDR3 length equals 16 residues. V shed 5 bases and J 4 bases; nucleotides not matched to a gene: 9. The germline gives CDR1 SGHTA, CDR2 FQGTGA.

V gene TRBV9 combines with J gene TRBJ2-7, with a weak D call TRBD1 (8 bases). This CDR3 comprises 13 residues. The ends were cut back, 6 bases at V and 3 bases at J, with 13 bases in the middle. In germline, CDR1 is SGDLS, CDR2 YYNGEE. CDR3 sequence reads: CASNRGGGYEQYF. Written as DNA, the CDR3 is TGTGCCAGCAACAGGGGGGGCGGCTACGAGCAGTACTTC.